A selection of T cell receptor beta chains follows, all from one sample in a study of cytomegalovirus exposure and HLA in healthy donors. Sequencing was performed with immunoSEQ multiplex PCR; in TCRdb, only in-frame clones are kept and a portion is missing. The table lists over 100,000 clones, about 76% of them singletons, with 4% to 5.5% in the top ten. Material: PBMCs. The receptors shown here come from a young man in good health and CMV-seropositive. CDR3s leave out the opening cysteine and the closing phenylalanine or tryptophan. The D gene is left open where the match is weak.

>TRBD1|TRBV4-2|TRBJ2-7
ASSQEGTDAGYEQY
>-|TRBV30|TRBJ1-2
AWSPGEGANYGYT
>TRBD2|TRBV2|TRBJ2-3
ASSGLAGGADTQY
>TRBD1|TRBV28|TRBJ1-1
ASSPGQGAEAF
>-|TRBV7-2|TRBJ2-7
ASRKTGNEQY
>-|TRBV5-1|TRBJ2-6
ASSVISSGANVLT
>TRBD1|TRBV5-1|TRBJ2-2
ASSGTGAGGGELF
>-|TRBV7-3|TRBJ2-3
ASSLIGGASTDTQY
>-|TRBV19|TRBJ2-2
ASTIGRSAGTGELF
>-|TRBV6-1|TRBJ1-2
ASSENRLEGYT
>TRBD2|TRBV29-1|TRBJ2-3
SSLGGGRDTQY
>-|TRBV30|TRBJ1-5
AWRDSTYSNQPQH
>TRBD2|TRBV30|TRBJ2-3
AWRALSGGRDTQY
>-|TRBV4-1|TRBJ2-1
ASSFPEGLINEQF
>-|TRBV6-1|TRBJ2-7
ASRSLGVYEQY
>TRBD1|TRBV18|TRBJ2-7
ASSSGTADSYEQY
>TRBD1|TRBV28|TRBJ1-4
ASTLTGGDTNEKLF
>-|TRBV5-5|TRBJ2-6
ASSLAGFGANVLT
>-|TRBV6-5|TRBJ1-6
ASSYDSQSPLH
>TRBD2|TRBV18|TRBJ2-3
ASSREIAGDSTDTQY
>-|TRBV2|TRBJ1-1
ASRRTTEAF
>TRBD1|TRBV19|TRBJ1-2
ASSPDREAYGYP
>TRBD1|TRBV25-1|TRBJ1-1
ATGGQGRTEAF
>TRBD1|TRBV16|TRBJ2-6
ASSQLPPGTGLSGANVLT
>-|TRBV21-1|TRBJ2-6
ASSRGSLSGANVLT
>TRBD1|TRBV27|TRBJ1-2
ASGGQGDYGYT
>TRBD1|TRBV19|TRBJ1-5
ASSRGTGSQPQH
>-|TRBV5-1|TRBJ2-3
ASSQGGTSTDTQY
>TRBD2|TRBV12-5|TRBJ2-1
ASGLERGASYNEQF
>TRBD1|TRBV19|TRBJ1-5
ARHRGEDHQPQH
>-|TRBV5-1|TRBJ2-3
ASSLEPSGGTQY
>-|TRBV7-9|TRBJ1-3
ASSQDLGSGNTIY
>TRBD2|TRBV9|TRBJ2-7
ASSVGTSGGYEQY